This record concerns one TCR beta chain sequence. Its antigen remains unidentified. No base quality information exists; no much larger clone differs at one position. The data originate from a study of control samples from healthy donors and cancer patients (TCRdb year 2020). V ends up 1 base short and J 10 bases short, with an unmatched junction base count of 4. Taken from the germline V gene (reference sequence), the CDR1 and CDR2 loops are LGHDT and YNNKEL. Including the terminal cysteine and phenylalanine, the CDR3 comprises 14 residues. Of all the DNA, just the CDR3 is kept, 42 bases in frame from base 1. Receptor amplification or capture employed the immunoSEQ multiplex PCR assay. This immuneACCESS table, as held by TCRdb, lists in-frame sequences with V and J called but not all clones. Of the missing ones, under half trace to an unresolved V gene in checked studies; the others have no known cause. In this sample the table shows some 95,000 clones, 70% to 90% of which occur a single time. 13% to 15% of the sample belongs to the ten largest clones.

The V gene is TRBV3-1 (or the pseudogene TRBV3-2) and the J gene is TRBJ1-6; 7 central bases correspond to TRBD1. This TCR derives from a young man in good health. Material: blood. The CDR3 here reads CASSQVQGDSPLHF. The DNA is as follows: TGTGCCAGCAGCCAAGTCCAGGGGGACTCACCCCTCCACTTT.